Detailed here is one T cell receptor (beta chain). The data were obtained in a study of cytomegalovirus exposure and HLA in healthy donors. This PCR relied on a set of 60 Vbeta primers and 13 Jbeta primers. Here immunoSEQ multiplex PCR was the method, and the copy in TCRdb shows in-frame clones only, minus some. The data show some 160,000 clones, around four fifths seen once. The V and J ends lost 0 bases and 8 bases respectively, with 17 bases between them. This CDR3 spans 15 amino acids. From germline, CDR1 is SGDLS and CDR2 YYNGEE. This rearrangement joins TRBV9 to TRBJ1-2; TRBD1 is a possible D gene (5 bases). The TCR comes from a male donor in good health and CMV-seronegative. Sequenced sample: PBMCs. CDR3 sequence reads: CASSVAIGGTWGYTF. For the CDR3, the DNA is TGTGCCAGCAGCGTAGCTATCGGTGGGACTTGGGGCTACACCTTC.